The T cell receptor beta chain described here comes from a study of T cell changes during pregnancy in multiple sclerosis (dated by TCRdb to the late 2010s). At the level of the whole study: In women with multiple sclerosis, the researchers looked at how the T cell repertoire shifted as pregnancy progressed.

Inclusive of the bounding cysteine and phenylalanine, the CDR3 is 14 residues long. The read is trimmed to its CDR3 DNA, 42 bases read in frame from base 1. Worth noting for this clone: Its recognized antigen is unknown. Base qualities are missing; no much larger clone stands one base away.

Library construction relied on the immunoSEQ multiplex PCR assay. This is the immuneACCESS table as TCRdb keeps it, with only in-frame sequences that have V and J called. A part of the clones is gone; compared with another copy, unresolved V genes explain less than half, and the rest is unexplained. The sample table lists some 28,000 clones, roughly 89% of them with a count of one. The top ten hold over 3% of the sample. Sequencing was performed on CD4+ T cells from peripheral blood mononuclear cells, taken in the first trimester of pregnancy. This receptor was identified in a female donor in good health, enrolled as a control in a pregnancy study. The V and J segments used are TRBV21-1 and TRBJ2-3; the table assigns TRBD1, which was not confirmed against the DNA. TRBV21-1 is a pseudogene. The CDR3 amino acid sequence is: CASSHIVGTDTQYF. The base sequence is TGTGCCAGCAGCCACATCGTTGGCACAGATACGCAGTATTTT.